A selection of T cell receptor beta chains follows, all from one sample in a study of CD8+CD57+ T cells in acquired aplastic anemia. TCRdb recomputed calls from the reads with MiXCR, one row per CDR3 protein. The table lists roughly 190,000 distinct CDR3 sequences, 48% of them singletons. Sequencing was performed on sorted CD4+, CD8+, or CD8+CD57+ T cells (not recorded which) from PBMCs. All receptors come from a human donor with aplastic anemia. The CDR3 runs from the conserved cysteine through the conserved F or W. The D gene is left open where the match is weak. Expanded clones are given a class, and other clones once, few, many or no size at all.

J gene,clone size,D gene,V gene,CDR3 protein,CDR3 DNA
TRBJ2-7,NA,NA,TRBV7-6,CASSLMGEQYF,TGTGCCAGCAGCTTAATGGGGGAGCAGTACTTC
TRBJ1-3,NA,NA,TRBV25-1,CASSDASLRGNTIYF,TGTGCCAGCAGTGACGCTTCCTTAAGGGGAAACACCATATATTTT
TRBJ2-5,NA,NA,TRBV20-1,CSARDMVWEETQYF,TGCAGTGCTAGAGACATGGTGTGGGAAGAGACCCAGTACTTC
TRBJ1-1,NA,NA,TRBV29-1,CSVDPPPNTEAFF,TGCAGCGTTGACCCTCCCCCGAACACTGAAGCTTTCTTT
TRBJ1-1,NA,NA,TRBV24-1,CATRDGITEAFF,TGTGCCACCAGAGATGGCATAACTGAAGCTTTCTTT
TRBJ1-4,NA,TRBD1,TRBV19,CATGQGEREKLFF,TGTGCCACGGGACAGGGCGAGCGGGAAAAACTGTTTTTT
TRBJ1-2,NA,NA,TRBV5-1,CASGLGHDYGYTF,TGCGCCAGCGGATTGGGACACGACTATGGCTACACCTTC
TRBJ1-2,NA,TRBD1,TRBV19,CASRRGPGQGNTF,TGTGCCAGTAGGCGAGGACCGGGACAGGGGAACACCTTC
TRBJ1-6,NA,NA,TRBV2,CASKTRNNSPLHF,TGTGCCAGCAAAACTCGGAATAATTCACCCCTCCACTTT
TRBJ2-7,NA,NA,TRBV4-2,CASSQESRIPYEQYF,TGTGCCAGCAGCCAAGAGTCTAGAATTCCCTACGAGCAGTACTTC
TRBJ1-1,NA,NA,TRBV12-3/TRBV12-4,CASALRGDQYQRGVNTEAFF,TGTGCCAGCGCCCTACGCGGGGACCAGTACCAGCGGGGTGTGAACACTGAAGCTTTCTTT
TRBJ2-7,few,NA,TRBV28,CASSFLGFHEQYF,TGTGCCAGCAGTTTCCTGGGGTTCCACGAGCAGTACTTC
TRBJ1-1,few,NA,TRBV30,CAWSAGNTEAFF,TGTGCCTGGAGTGCAGGGAACACTGAAGCTTTCTTT
TRBJ2-3,NA,TRBD1,TRBV11-2,CASSPKGAASTDTQYF,TGTGCCAGCAGCCCTAAGGGGGCAGCTAGCACAGATACGCAGTATTTT
TRBJ1-2,many,NA,TRBV10-3,CAISKDIRNYGYTF,TGTGCCATCAGTAAGGACATCAGAAACTATGGCTACACCTTC
TRBJ2-1,NA,NA,TRBV5-1,CASRLSEPSSYNEQFF,TGCGCCAGCAGGTTATCGGAACCCAGCTCCTACAATGAGCAGTTCTTC
TRBJ2-2,NA,NA,TRBV11-3,CASSLLGQLFF,TGTGCCAGCAGCTTATTGGGACAGCTGTTTTTT
TRBJ2-1,many,TRBD2,TRBV10-2,CASTRLAEYNEQFF,TGCGCCAGCACCCGACTAGCGGAGTACAATGAGCAGTTCTTC
TRBJ2-4,NA,NA,TRBV20-1,CSARGWGASDGIQYF,TGCAGTGCTAGGGGATGGGGGGCCTCAGACGGCATTCAGTACTTC
TRBJ1-5,NA,NA,TRBV7-9,CASAAGRDQPQHF,TGTGCCAGTGCGGCAGGGAGGGATCAGCCCCAGCATTTT
TRBJ1-5,few,TRBD1,TRBV19,CASSSRQGIRQPQHF,TGTGCCAGTAGTTCCCGACAGGGGATACGACAGCCCCAGCATTTT
TRBJ1-5,NA,TRBD1,TRBV5-1,CASSLRSGGNQPQHF,TGTGCCAGCAGCTTACGGTCAGGGGGGAATCAGCCCCAGCATTTT
TRBJ2-1,few,TRBD2,TRBV11-2,CASSLDTRGLLAVSYNEQFF,TGTGCCAGCAGCTTAGATACTAGGGGCTTGCTAGCGGTATCCTACAATGAGCAGTTCTTC
TRBJ2-1,many,NA,TRBV7-7,CASSSTGLDEQFF,TGTGCTAGCAGCTCAACAGGGCTCGATGAGCAGTTCTTC
TRBJ2-7,NA,NA,TRBV28,CASSSVSYEQYF,TGTGCCAGCAGTTCAGTGTCCTACGAGCAGTACTTC
TRBJ2-7,NA,NA,TRBV2,CASMDFSSYEQYF,TGTGCCAGCATGGACTTCAGCTCCTACGAGCAGTACTTC
TRBJ2-7,many,NA,TRBV6-2/TRBV6-3,CASSPAYEQYF,TGCGCCAGCAGTCCCGCCTACGAGCAGTACTTC
TRBJ2-1,NA,TRBD2,TRBV5-1,CASSPRLASEQFF,TGCGCCAGCAGCCCGAGACTAGCAAGTGAGCAGTTCTTC
TRBJ1-1,NA,TRBD1,TRBV7-2,CASSLALDRGRTEAFF,TGTGCCAGCAGCTTAGCTTTGGACAGGGGCCGCACCGAAGCTTTCTTT
TRBJ2-7,NA,NA,TRBV29-1,CSAGRGLPRPYEQYF,TGCAGCGCGGGGAGAGGGCTTCCCCGACCTTACGAGCAGTACTTC
TRBJ1-3,NA,NA,TRBV9,CASSIDPGNSGNTIYF,TGTGCCAGCAGCATCGACCCAGGGAACTCTGGAAACACCATATATTTT
TRBJ1-2,many,NA,TRBV29-1,CSVALELEGNGYTF,TGCAGCGTAGCCTTGGAACTTGAAGGGAATGGCTACACCTTC
TRBJ1-5,many,NA,TRBV7-8,CASSAGTIDKPQHF,TGTGCCAGCAGCGCCGGGACCATAGACAAGCCCCAGCATTTT
TRBJ1-5,NA,TRBD1,TRBV25-1,CARVVDRVNQPQHF,TGTGCTAGAGTCGTCGACAGGGTCAATCAGCCCCAGCATTTT
TRBJ2-7,many,NA,TRBV7-2,CASSLALYEQYF,TGTGCCAGCAGCTTAGCGCTATACGAGCAGTACTTC
TRBJ2-4,NA,NA,TRBV28,CASSLASTAKNIQYF,TGTGCCAGCAGTTTAGCTAGCACCGCCAAAAACATTCAGTACTTC
TRBJ2-3,NA,TRBD1,TRBV6-1,CASSVERRTGETPQYF,TGTGCCAGCAGTGTCGAAAGGCGGACAGGGGAAACCCCGCAGTATTTT
TRBJ2-7,NA,TRBD1,TRBV10-2,CASSESGQGSYEQYF,TGCGCCAGCAGTGAGTCCGGACAGGGATCCTACGAGCAGTACTTC
TRBJ2-7,many,TRBD2,TRBV6-2/TRBV6-3,CASSLALTGGGEQYF,TGTGCCAGCAGCCTCGCCCTGACCGGCGGGGGGGAGCAGTACTTC
TRBJ1-6,few,NA,TRBV25-1,CASSVGLNSPLHF,TGTGCCAGCAGTGTGGGCCTGAATTCACCCCTCCACTTT
TRBJ2-2,NA,NA,TRBV4-1,CASSPPDGRAPGELFF,TGCGCCAGCAGTCCACCCGACGGCAGGGCCCCCGGGGAGCTGTTTTTT
TRBJ2-3,NA,NA,TRBV29-1,CSVVRADTQYF,TGCAGCGTTGTCAGGGCAGATACGCAGTATTTT
TRBJ1-2,NA,TRBD1,TRBV2,CASSVGRGLGYGYTF,TGTGCCAGCAGTGTAGGGAGGGGGCTAGGCTATGGCTACACCTTC
TRBJ2-7,NA,NA,TRBV19,CASSMGAGEQYF,TGTGCCAGTAGTATGGGGGCTGGGGAGCAGTACTTC
TRBJ2-1,once,NA,TRBV29-1,CSVDIDEQFF,TGCAGCGTTGACATCGATGAGCAGTTCTTC
TRBJ2-7,NA,NA,TRBV13,CASIRDTPWEQYF,TGTGCCAGCATCCGGGACACCCCTTGGGAGCAGTACTTC
TRBJ2-6,NA,NA,TRBV12-5,CASALGLSGANVLTF,TGTGCTAGTGCCTTGGGACTTTCTGGGGCCAACGTCCTGACTTTC
TRBJ1-2,NA,NA,TRBV6-1,CASSGQGGSYGYTF,TGTGCCAGCAGTGGCCAGGGAGGTAGCTATGGCTACACCTTC
TRBJ1-2,few,NA,TRBV7-8,CASSLEAGVNYGYTF,TGTGCCAGCAGCTTAGAAGCAGGGGTGAACTATGGCTACACCTTC